This TCR beta chain was profiled in a study of OX40 agonist ivuxolimab in advanced cancers. Study at large: Patients were given ivuxolimab, an antibody that agonizes OX40 (CD134). Study-wide findings and caveats: Low clonal expansion, among the lowest seen, marked partial responders at 0.1-3.0 mg/kg.

This clone was picked up one time. Its antigen is undetermined. Germline values: CDR1 SEHNR, CDR2 FQNEAQ (reference sequence). The CDR3 contains 16 residues. V lost 0 bases, J lost 4 bases, and 12 bases lay in between. Only in-frame clones appear in the TCRdb table, and some are missing; sequencing was by immunoSEQ multiplex PCR. The sample lists 80,000 to 95,000 clones, approximately 91% occurring once. The J gene is TRBJ1-4, the V gene TRBV7-9; D gene uncertain. The sample consisted of CD4+ or CD8+ T cells sorted from blood, taken in a trial of the OX40 agonist ivuxolimab. This TCR derives from an adult with an advanced solid tumor such as melanoma, head and neck, liver or kidney cancer. The CDR3 coding sequence is TGTGCCAGCAGCTTAGCTTTGGGCAGCCTTAATGAAAAACTGTTTTTT. It specifies CASSLALGSLNEKLFF. Together with reference TRBV7-9 and TRBJ1-4, the CDR3 gives the full variable domain: DTGVSQNPRHKITKRGQNVTFRCDPISEHNRLYWYRQTLGQGPEFLTYFQNEAQLEKSRLLSDRFSAERPKGSFSTLEIQRTEQGDSAMYLCASSLALGSLNEKLFFGSGTQLSVL.